This T cell receptor beta chain was identified in a study of Ad26.COV2.S vaccination and SARS-CoV-2 variants. This clone was recorded only once. Trimming removed 6 bases at V and 6 bases at J, with 8 bases between. The CDR3 extends over 11 amino acids. Germline values: CDR1 SGHAT, CDR2 FQNNGV. The protocol was immunoSEQ multiplex PCR, while the TCRdb copy is restricted to in-frame clones and leaves out a portion. The top ten hold around 5.5% of the sample, which has about 330,000 clones, roughly 90% seen once. Specified treatment: roughly 20 received Ad26.COV2.S at low or high dose, single or two shots; about 5 received placebo; per-sample allocation not given. Collection of samples fell on day 63 after the first vaccine or placebo injection.

The specimen was peripheral blood, collected in a trial of Ad26.COV2.S vaccine versus placebo. The TCR sequence derives from a person between 18 and 65 years old who received the Ad26.COV2.S COVID-19 vaccine or a placebo. The chain uses TRBV11-2 and TRBJ1-1; D might be TRBD1 (5 bases). The CDR3 DNA reads as TGTGCCAGCAGTGACAGTGCTGAAGCTTTCTTT. It specifies CASSDSAEAFF. The variable domain in full, with the rest retrieved from reference TRBV11-2 and TRBJ1-1, is EAGVAQSPRYKIIEKRQSVAFWCNPISGHATLYWYQQILGQGPKLLIQFQNNGVVDDSQLPKDRFSAERLKGVDSTLKIQPAKLEDSAVYLCASSDSAEAFFGQGTRLTVV.